These 24 T cell receptor beta chains were all obtained from the same sample, sequenced in a study of CD8+CD57+ T cells in acquired aplastic anemia. TCR beta VDJ and CDR3 profiles were obtained from a genomic DNA template. TCRdb reanalysed the reads using MiXCR and keeps one entry per CDR3 protein. The profile shows about 190,000 distinct CDR3 sequences, 64% of them singletons. The material sequenced was sorted CD4+, CD8+, or CD8+CD57+ T cells (not recorded which) from PBMCs. These receptors originate from a human donor with severe aplastic anemia or a healthy control (not recorded which).

This clonotype was seen at least ten times. The chain joins TRBV3-1 to TRBJ2-7; TRBD1 agrees at 8 bases. This CDR3 contains 16 residues. Trimming at V came to 3 bases and at J to 3 bases, leaving 10 bases not matched to a gene. Germline V gene data show CDR1 as LGHDT and CDR2 as YNNKEL (reference sequence). CDR3 bases: TGTGCCAGCAGCCAGGATCAGGACAGGGTCTACTACGAGCAGTACTTC. Its protein is CASSQDQDRVYYEQYF.

Only a few counts were recorded for this clonotype. The CDR3 loop reads CATSVSGGGYEQYF. Written as DNA, the CDR3 is TGTGCCACCAGTGTCTCCGGGGGGGGCTACGAGCAGTACTTC. The chain uses TRBV24-1 and TRBJ2-7; 8 bases map to TRBD2. Germline V lookup: CDR1 KGHDR, CDR2 SFDVKD. The CDR3 totals 14 residues. Losses at the gene ends were 5 bases for V and 3 bases for J; bases not matched to a gene: 5.

CDR3 in DNA: TGTGCCAGCATAGGGAGCGGGGGGGCGATGGACACTGAAGCTTTCTTT. Translation gives CASIGSGGAMDTEAFF. The rearrangement uses TRBV6-5 and TRBJ1-1; tentatively, D is TRBD1 (6 bases). V lost 7 bases and J 3 bases, leaving 21 bases between the germline ends. Germline values: CDR1 MNHEY, CDR2 SVGAGI. The CDR3 covers 16 residues.

This clonotype was detected a few times. The chain is built from TRBV12-3 or TRBV12-4 and TRBJ2-7; 7 bases match TRBD1. CDR3 size: 14 residues. Trimming removed 3 bases from V and 2 bases from J; junction bases left unmatched: 4. The DNA for the CDR3 is TGTGCCAGCAGTTTTGACAGGGTGGCCTACGAGCAGTACTTC. It encodes CASSFDRVAYEQYF.

J is TRBJ1-4 and V is TRBV9; no clear D. V was clipped by 4 bases and J by 10 bases, with 11 bases between them. CDR3 size: 12 residues. The germline gives CDR1 SGDLS, CDR2 YYNGEE. The CDR3 DNA reads as TGTGCCAGCAGCCCCGTAGAGGGAAAACTGTTTTTT. This codes for CASSPVEGKLFF.

The chain carries TRBV7-9 and TRBJ1-4; D might be TRBD1 (5 bases). The CDR3 is 15 residues long. CDR1 and CDR2 (germline): SEHNR, FQNEAQ (reference sequence). V lost 2 bases and J 4 bases, leaving 11 bases between the germline ends. The CDR3 loop reads CASSLRGTDNEKLFF. Here the CDR3 DNA reads TGTGCCAGCAGCTTACGGGGGACCGATAATGAAAAACTGTTTTTT.

This chain links TRBV24-1 with TRBJ1-4; D gene ambiguous. This CDR3 is built from 14 residues. CDR1 and CDR2 (germline): KGHDR, SFDVKD. V gave up 5 bases and J gave up 0 bases, with 6 bases separating them. The CDR3 DNA reads TGTGCCACCAGTGCCGCCGCAACTAATGAAAAACTGTTTTTT. It translates to CATSAAATNEKLFF.

The rearrangement uses TRBV5-1 and TRBJ2-5, with D perhaps TRBD2 (6 bases). This CDR3 is 14 amino acids long. CDR1 SGHRS and CDR2 YFSETQ come from the germline V gene. V dropped 4 bases and J dropped 4 bases, with 14 bases sitting between them. In DNA form, the CDR3 reads TGCGCCAGCAGCGCCACCGGACTATTAGAGACCCAGTACTTC. As protein: CASSATGLLETQYF. The complete variable domain, with remaining parts taken from reference TRBV5-1 and TRBJ2-5, reads KAGVTQTPRYLIKTRGQQVTLSCSPISGHRSVSWYQQTPGQGLQFLFEYFSETQRNKGNFPGRFSGRQFSNSRSEMNVSTLELGDSALYLCASSATGLLETQYFGPGTRLLVL.

The table lists this clonotype with a few counts. This chain uses TRBV20-1 with TRBJ1-1, with 11 bases that match TRBD1. This CDR3 has 14 amino acids. J was trimmed by 3 bases and V by 3 bases; bases with no gene match: 3. CDR1 and CDR2 (germline): DFQATT, SNEGSKA (reference sequence). The CDR3 sequence: CSARGQGGDTEAFF. The CDR3 nucleotides are TGCAGTGCTAGGGGACAGGGGGGGGACACTGAAGCTTTCTTT.

The genes are TRBV29-1 and TRBJ2-7; D ambiguous. V was clipped by 4 bases and J by 10 bases, with 14 bases between them. Germline-derived CDR1 and CDR2 are SQVTM and ANQGSEA. The CDR3 runs 11 residues. CDR3 region: CSVADVGSQYF. CDR3 DNA sequence: TGCAGCGTTGCCGACGTCGGAAGTCAGTACTTC.

The chain has TRBV29-1 and TRBJ2-5; TRBD2 agrees at 14 bases. Germline-derived CDR1 and CDR2 are SQVTM and ANQGSEA. V was pared by 6 bases and J by 4 bases, with 4 bases of the junction left unmatched. The CDR3 contains 14 residues. The CDR3 DNA reads TGCAGCGTAGGGACTAGCGGGGGTGGAGAGACCCAGTACTTC. It specifies CSVGTSGGGETQYF. Variable domain in full (rest from reference TRBV29-1 and TRBJ2-5): SAVISQKPSRDICQRGTSLTIQCQVDSQVTMMFWYRQQPGQSLTLIATANQGSEATYESGFVIDKFPISRPNLTFSTLTVSNMSPEDSSIYLCSVGTSGGGETQYFGPGTRLLVL.

The chain couples TRBV14 to TRBJ2-7; tentatively, D is TRBD2 (5 bases). The CDR3 spans 13 residues. V lost 1 base and J lost 9, with 13 bases in between. Germline loops: CDR1 SGHDN, CDR2 FVKESK. The CDR3 bases are TGTGCCAGCAGCCAAGGGGGTGGACGGGGGCAGTACTTC. This translates into CASSQGGGRGQYF.

The J gene is TRBJ2-1, the V gene TRBV9; D call uncertain. The CDR3 has 14 amino acids. V was pared by 0 bases and J by 8 bases, with 12 bases between. Looked up from germline, CDR1 is SGDLS and CDR2 is YYNGEE. In DNA, the CDR3 is TGTGCCAGCAGCGTAGGGTCCGGACGGGATGAGCAGTTCTTC. The encoded protein is CASSVGSGRDEQFF.

The chain joins TRBV6-1 to TRBJ1-5, with TRBD1 identical over 9 bases. The CDR3 has 15 amino acids. The germline V gene encodes CDR1 MNHNS and CDR2 SASEGT. The junction had 1 base not matched to a gene; V was cut back by 0 bases and J by 4 bases. The CDR3 DNA follows: TGTGCCAGCAGTGAAGCGGGACAGGGTAATCAGCCCCAGCATTTT. Its protein is CASSEAGQGNQPQHF.

At least ten counts were recorded for this clonotype. This rearrangement joins TRBV18 to TRBJ1-1, with no clear D. Germline V gene lookup returns CDR1 KGHSH and CDR2 LQKENI. V lost 0 bases and J lost 3, with 5 bases in between. The CDR3 covers 13 residues. The CDR3 loop reads CASSPPIYTEAFF. The CDR3, as DNA: TGTGCCAGCTCACCACCGATATACACTGAAGCTTTCTTT. The full variable domain, its missing parts supplied by reference TRBV18 and TRBJ1-1, is NAGVMQNPRHLVRRRGQEARLRCSPMKGHSHVYWYRQLPEEGLKFMVYLQKENIIDESGMPKERFSAEFPKEGPSILRIQQVVRGDSAAYFCASSPPIYTEAFFGQGTRLTVV.

The rearrangement links TRBV7-3 to TRBJ2-2; possibly TRBD1 for D (5 bases). This CDR3 is 15 amino acids long. Germline CDR1 SGHTA, CDR2 FQGTGA. With 2 bases removed from V and 3 bases from J, the gap between germline ends came to 10 bases. CDR3 sequence: CASSLSRDDTGELFF. The CDR3 coding sequence is TGTGCCAGCAGCTTATCCAGGGATGACACCGGGGAGCTGTTTTTT.

J is TRBJ2-7 and V is TRBV6-6, with D possibly matching TRBD1 (5 bases). V gave up 8 bases and J gave up 3 bases, with 17 bases separating them. Per germline, CDR1 MNHNY and CDR2 SVGAGI (reference sequence). There are 14 residues in the CDR3. The CDR3 loop reads CASARSGSRYEQYF. The CDR3 DNA reads TGTGCCAGCGCCCGGTCAGGGTCACGCTACGAGCAGTACTTC.

J is TRBJ2-5 and V is TRBV2; 15 positions match TRBD2. V was pared by 0 bases and J by 6 bases, with 11 bases of the junction left unmatched. CDR1 and CDR2 from the germline V gene are SNHLY and FYNNEI. The CDR3 sequence is 19 residues long. The CDR3 bases are TGTGCCAGCAGTGAAGCCTTAGTAGGACTAGCGGGGGGGCGCCAGACCCAGTACTTC. Translating gives CASSEALVGLAGGRQTQYF.

This clonotype was recorded a few times. This rearrangement joins TRBV5-1 to TRBJ1-2; D is unclear. In germline, CDR1 is SGHRS, CDR2 YFSETQ. V was trimmed by 2 bases and J by 7 bases, leaving 15 bases between them. This CDR3 comprises 14 residues. The CDR3 coding sequence is TGCGCCAGCAGCTTCCACATAGGGAAGGGTGGCTACACCTTC. This codes for CASSFHIGKGGYTF.

This clonotype was observed at least ten times. V and J are TRBV9 and TRBJ1-6; possible D gene TRBD1, 5 bases. CDR3 size: 15 residues. V lost 0 bases and J lost 7, with 11 bases in between. Germline V gives CDR1 SGDLS, CDR2 YYNGEE. CDR3 coding DNA: TGTGCCAGCAGCGTAGAAGGGGCGGAGAATTCACCCCTCCACTTT. This sequence encodes CASSVEGAENSPLHF.

This chain links TRBV20-1 with TRBJ2-7, with 8 bases that match TRBD1. Unmatched junction bases numbered 11, after V lost 5 bases and J lost 5 bases. Germline lookup yields CDR1 DFQATT and CDR2 SNEGSKA (reference sequence). This CDR3 is 14 amino acids long. This CDR3 reads CSALQGASRNEQYF. CDR3 nucleotide sequence: TGCAGTGCTCTTCAGGGGGCATCTCGCAACGAGCAGTACTTC.

The sample holds a few counts of this clonotype. This chain uses TRBV7-3 with TRBJ2-2; D uncertain. Germline-derived CDR1 and CDR2 are SGHTA and FQGTGA. V lost 2 bases to trimming and J lost 3 bases, with 10 bases between them. The CDR3 contains 15 residues. CDR3 loop: CASSLHGPYTGELFF. The DNA of the CDR3 is TGTGCCAGCAGCTTACACGGTCCGTACACCGGGGAGCTGTTTTTT.

The rearrangement joins TRBV5-1 to TRBJ1-1, with D unclear. V lost 2 bases to trimming and J lost 4 bases, with 12 bases between them. Germline V lookup: CDR1 SGHRS, CDR2 YFSETQ. CDR3 length: 14 residues. CDR3 DNA: TGCGCCAGCAGCTTACGCAATTCGGGCACTGAAGCTTTCTTT. Protein product: CASSLRNSGTEAFF. Together with reference TRBV5-1 and TRBJ1-1, the CDR3 gives the full variable domain: KAGVTQTPRYLIKTRGQQVTLSCSPISGHRSVSWYQQTPGQGLQFLFEYFSETQRNKGNFPGRFSGRQFSNSRSEMNVSTLELGDSALYLCASSLRNSGTEAFFGQGTRLTVV.

The chain has TRBV20-1 and TRBJ2-1, with 10 bases fitting TRBD2. The junction had 12 bases not matched to a gene; V was cut back by 6 bases and J by 7 bases. Germline lookup yields CDR1 DFQATT and CDR2 SNEGSKA (reference sequence). The CDR3 is 15 residues long. The CDR3 is CSASPVLAGTNEQFF. The CDR3 region has the DNA TGCAGTGCATCGCCCGTACTAGCGGGAACAAATGAGCAGTTCTTC.